This T cell receptor (beta chain) was sequenced for a study of beta chain features in type 1 diabetes. Study-level results: Although PCR might favor shorter templates, it would do so equally in patients and controls. Type 1 diabetes patients had moderately but significantly shorter TCRB CDR3s in all four CD4+ subsets.

This clone was counted a few times. Its antigen is unknown. The authors sorted CD4+ naive, central memory, regulatory and stem cell-like memory cells via CD45RO/CCR7/CD25/CD127/CD95/CD27. Every isolated RNA sample was fully reverse transcribed, so sequencing captured expressed TCRB transcripts. Sequencing was performed with immunoSEQ multiplex PCR; in TCRdb, only in-frame clones are kept and a portion is missing. The table has more than 250,000 clones, about 13% seen once. CDR3 length equals 16 residues. V shed 0 bases and J 3 bases; nucleotides not matched to a gene: 4. Germline-derived CDR1 and CDR2 are SGHRS and YFSETQ.

The chain is built from TRBV5-1 and TRBJ2-2; 8 bases match TRBD2. The clonotype was recovered from a man aged 25 to 40 with type 1 diabetes. The specimen sequenced was naive CD4+ T cells from blood. The CDR3 here is CASSLGQLADTGELFF. CDR3 sequence (DNA): TGCGCCAGCAGCTTGGGGCAACTAGCGGACACCGGGGAGCTGTTTTTT.